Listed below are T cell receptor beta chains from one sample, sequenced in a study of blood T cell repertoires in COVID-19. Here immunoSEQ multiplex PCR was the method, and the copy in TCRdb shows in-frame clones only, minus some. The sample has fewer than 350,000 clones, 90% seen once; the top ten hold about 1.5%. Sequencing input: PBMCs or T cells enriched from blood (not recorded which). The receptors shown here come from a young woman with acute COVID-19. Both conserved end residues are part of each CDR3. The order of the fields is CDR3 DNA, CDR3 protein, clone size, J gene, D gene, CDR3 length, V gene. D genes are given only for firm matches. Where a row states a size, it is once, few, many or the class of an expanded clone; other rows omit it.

CDR3nt: TGCGCCAGCAGTGCCGGATCCAGGGTTCCGGAGACCCAGTACTTC; CDR3aa: CASSAGSRVPETQYF; abundance: few; j_gene: TRBJ2-5; d_gene: .; len: 15; v_gene: TRBV10-2
CDR3nt: TGTGCCAGCAGAAAATCTAGCGGGACCAACTACGAGCAGTACTTC; CDR3aa: CASRKSSGTNYEQYF; abundance: .; j_gene: TRBJ2-7; d_gene: TRBD2; len: 15; v_gene: TRBV6-5
CDR3nt: TGTGCCAGCAGTCCAAGGGACAGACTAAACTCCTATAATTCACCCCTCCACTTT; CDR3aa: CASSPRDRLNSYNSPLHF; abundance: .; j_gene: TRBJ1-6; d_gene: TRBD1; len: 18; v_gene: TRBV27
CDR3nt: TGTGCCAGCAGTTTCCTTCAGGGCAGGGGTGGCTACACCTTC; CDR3aa: CASSFLQGRGGYTF; abundance: .; j_gene: TRBJ1-2; d_gene: .; len: 14; v_gene: TRBV28
CDR3nt: TGTGCCAGCAGTTTAGCGGGAGGGCCCAATGAGCAGTTCTTC; CDR3aa: CASSLAGGPNEQFF; abundance: few; j_gene: TRBJ2-1; d_gene: TRBD2; len: 14; v_gene: TRBV28
CDR3nt: TGTGCCAGTAGTCCACGGGACAGTTATAATGAAAAACTGTTTTTT; CDR3aa: CASSPRDSYNEKLFF; abundance: .; j_gene: TRBJ1-4; d_gene: TRBD1; len: 15; v_gene: TRBV19
CDR3nt: TGCGCCAGCAGTGACGGGGTAGCGGGAGTGACATACAATGAGCAGTTCTTC; CDR3aa: CASSDGVAGVTYNEQFF; abundance: .; j_gene: TRBJ2-1; d_gene: TRBD2; len: 17; v_gene: TRBV10-2
CDR3nt: TGTGCCAGCAGCCCCCCCCGGACAGGGGAGTACGAGCAGTACTTC; CDR3aa: CASSPPRTGEYEQYF; abundance: .; j_gene: TRBJ2-7; d_gene: TRBD1; len: 15; v_gene: TRBV28
CDR3nt: TGTGCCAGCAGCTTAGGACAGGGGGAGTTCTACAATGAGCAGTTCTTC; CDR3aa: CASSLGQGEFYNEQFF; abundance: once; j_gene: TRBJ2-1; d_gene: TRBD1; len: 16; v_gene: TRBV7-6
CDR3nt: TGTGCCAGCAGCGTGGGGCCCAATGGAGGGTACGAGCAGTACTTC; CDR3aa: CASSVGPNGGYEQYF; abundance: .; j_gene: TRBJ2-7; d_gene: .; len: 15; v_gene: TRBV7-2
CDR3nt: TGTGCCAGCAGTTACTCGGCTGCTGTGGCAGGGGTAACCGGGGAGCTGTTTTTT; CDR3aa: CASSYSAAVAGVTGELFF; abundance: .; j_gene: TRBJ2-2; d_gene: .; len: 18; v_gene: TRBV6-2/TRBV6-3
CDR3nt: TGCAGCGTTGTGAGGACAGGGAATGAAAAACTGTTTTTT; CDR3aa: CSVVRTGNEKLFF; abundance: .; j_gene: TRBJ1-4; d_gene: TRBD1; len: 13; v_gene: TRBV29-1
CDR3nt: TGCGCCAGCAGCACCCGACAGGGGGCGGGCGGAAACACCATATATTTT; CDR3aa: CASSTRQGAGGNTIYF; abundance: .; j_gene: TRBJ1-3; d_gene: TRBD1; len: 16; v_gene: TRBV5-1
CDR3nt: TGTGCCAGCAGCGATACTGTTTACAATGAGCAGTTCTTC; CDR3aa: CASSDTVYNEQFF; abundance: .; j_gene: TRBJ2-1; d_gene: .; len: 13; v_gene: TRBV4-2
CDR3nt: TGTGCCAGCAGCAGCGGACAGGGCGCCTACGAGCAGTACTTC; CDR3aa: CASSSGQGAYEQYF; abundance: once; j_gene: TRBJ2-7; d_gene: TRBD1; len: 14; v_gene: TRBV7-9
CDR3nt: TGTGCCAGCAGTTACTTGGCGGCTAGCGGAGTGAACAATGAGCAGTTCTTC; CDR3aa: CASSYLAASGVNNEQFF; abundance: .; j_gene: TRBJ2-1; d_gene: TRBD2; len: 17; v_gene: TRBV6-2/TRBV6-3
CDR3nt: TGTGCCAGCAGTTCACGACCCAGGGGGACTGAAGCTTTCTTT; CDR3aa: CASSSRPRGTEAFF; abundance: .; j_gene: TRBJ1-1; d_gene: TRBD1; len: 14; v_gene: TRBV28
CDR3nt: TGTGCCAGCAGTCCAGCCCAGCGGGTGGGTACAGATACGCAGTATTTT; CDR3aa: CASSPAQRVGTDTQYF; abundance: .; j_gene: TRBJ2-3; d_gene: .; len: 16; v_gene: TRBV5-4
CDR3nt: TGTGCCAGCAGTTTATTAGCGGGCGACTACGAGCAGTACTTC; CDR3aa: CASSLLAGDYEQYF; abundance: few; j_gene: TRBJ2-7; d_gene: TRBD2; len: 14; v_gene: TRBV27
CDR3nt: TGTGCCAGCAGTTCCACAGGGGGCGCCTACAATGAGCAGTTCTTC; CDR3aa: CASSSTGGAYNEQFF; abundance: .; j_gene: TRBJ2-1; d_gene: TRBD1; len: 15; v_gene: TRBV27
CDR3nt: TGTGCCAGCAGCCGCGGCGGGGAACAGCAGCCCCAGCATTTT; CDR3aa: CASSRGGEQQPQHF; abundance: .; j_gene: TRBJ1-5; d_gene: .; len: 14; v_gene: TRBV13
CDR3nt: TGTGCCAGCAGGGGGAGGTGGACTGAAGCTTTCTTT; CDR3aa: CASRGRWTEAFF; abundance: .; j_gene: TRBJ1-1; d_gene: .; len: 12; v_gene: TRBV6-5
CDR3nt: TGTGCCAGCTCTCCGACAGGGGGGAACACTGAAGCTTTCTTT; CDR3aa: CASSPTGGNTEAFF; abundance: .; j_gene: TRBJ1-1; d_gene: TRBD1; len: 14; v_gene: TRBV18
CDR3nt: TGTGCCAGCACCTACGGGCAGGGGGGACCTGGAAACACCATATATTTT; CDR3aa: CASTYGQGGPGNTIYF; abundance: .; j_gene: TRBJ1-3; d_gene: TRBD1; len: 16; v_gene: TRBV6-6
CDR3nt: TGTGCCAGCCGACGCCCCTCGACAGGGTATGGCTACACCTTC; CDR3aa: CASRRPSTGYGYTF; abundance: .; j_gene: TRBJ1-2; d_gene: TRBD1; len: 14; v_gene: TRBV28
CDR3nt: TGTGCCTGGAGGGAGCGGGAGTATGAGCAGTTCTTC; CDR3aa: CAWREREYEQFF; abundance: once; j_gene: TRBJ2-1; d_gene: TRBD2; len: 12; v_gene: TRBV30
CDR3nt: TGTGCCTGGGGCCCCTCCTTAGGGGGTGGAAAGACCCAGTACTTC; CDR3aa: CAWGPSLGGGKTQYF; abundance: once; j_gene: TRBJ2-5; d_gene: .; len: 15; v_gene: TRBV30
CDR3nt: TGTGCCAGCAGCACCACAGGGTTTAGCTCCTACAATGAGCAGTTCTTC; CDR3aa: CASSTTGFSSYNEQFF; abundance: .; j_gene: TRBJ2-1; d_gene: .; len: 16; v_gene: TRBV25-1
CDR3nt: TGCGCCAGCAGCTTGGTGGGACAGGGACGGTACGAGCAGTACTTC; CDR3aa: CASSLVGQGRYEQYF; abundance: .; j_gene: TRBJ2-7; d_gene: TRBD1; len: 15; v_gene: TRBV5-1
CDR3nt: TGTGCCAGCGGTCGTAGGGAGAATACCTTC; CDR3aa: CASGRRENTF; abundance: .; j_gene: TRBJ1-2; d_gene: .; len: 10; v_gene: TRBV2
CDR3nt: TGCAGCGTTTTACTCTACCCTCTAGCGGGAGTTGGTGAGCAGTTCTTC; CDR3aa: CSVLLYPLAGVGEQFF; abundance: once; j_gene: TRBJ2-1; d_gene: TRBD2; len: 16; v_gene: TRBV29-1